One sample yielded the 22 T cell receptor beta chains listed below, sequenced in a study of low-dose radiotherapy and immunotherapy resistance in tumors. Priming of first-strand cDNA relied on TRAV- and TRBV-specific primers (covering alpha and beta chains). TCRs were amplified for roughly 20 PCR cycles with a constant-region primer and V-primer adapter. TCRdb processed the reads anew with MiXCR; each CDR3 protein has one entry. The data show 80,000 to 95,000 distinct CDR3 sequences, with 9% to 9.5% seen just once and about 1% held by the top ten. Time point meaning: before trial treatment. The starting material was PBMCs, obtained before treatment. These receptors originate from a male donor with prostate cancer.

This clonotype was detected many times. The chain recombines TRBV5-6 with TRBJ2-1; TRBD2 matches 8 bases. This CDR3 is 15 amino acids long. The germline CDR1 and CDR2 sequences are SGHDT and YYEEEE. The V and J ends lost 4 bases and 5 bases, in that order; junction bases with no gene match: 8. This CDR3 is CASSLAGGANNEQFF. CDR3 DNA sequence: TGTGCCAGCAGCCTGGCGGGAGGTGCAAACAATGAGCAGTTCTTC.

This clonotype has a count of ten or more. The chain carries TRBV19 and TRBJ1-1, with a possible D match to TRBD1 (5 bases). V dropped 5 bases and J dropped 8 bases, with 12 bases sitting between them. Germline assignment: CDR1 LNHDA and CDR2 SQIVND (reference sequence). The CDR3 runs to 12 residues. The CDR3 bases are TGTGCCAGTAGTCTCCGGGACCTGGAAGCTTTCTTT. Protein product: CASSLRDLEAFF.

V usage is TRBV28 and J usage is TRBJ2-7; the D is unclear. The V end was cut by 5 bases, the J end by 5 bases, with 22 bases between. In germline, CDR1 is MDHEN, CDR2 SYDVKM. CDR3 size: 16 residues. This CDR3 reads CASSKTRTASLDEQYF. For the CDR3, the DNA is TGTGCCAGCAGTAAGACCCGGACGGCCTCCCTGGACGAGCAGTACTTC.

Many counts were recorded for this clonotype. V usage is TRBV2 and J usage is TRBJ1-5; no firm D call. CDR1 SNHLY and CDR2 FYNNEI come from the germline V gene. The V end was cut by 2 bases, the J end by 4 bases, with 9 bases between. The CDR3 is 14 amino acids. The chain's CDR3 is CASSERQTNQPQHF. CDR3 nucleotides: TGTGCCAGCAGTGAACGGCAGACGAATCAGCCCCAGCATTTT.

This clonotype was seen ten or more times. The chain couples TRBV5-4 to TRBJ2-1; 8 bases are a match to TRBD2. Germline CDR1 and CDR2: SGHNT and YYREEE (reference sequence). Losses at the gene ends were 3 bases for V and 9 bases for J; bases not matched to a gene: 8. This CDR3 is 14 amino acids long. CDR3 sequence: CASSSGLASTEQFF. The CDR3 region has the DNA TGTGCCAGCAGCTCCGGACTAGCTAGTACTGAGCAGTTCTTC.

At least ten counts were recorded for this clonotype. This CDR3 reads CASNRENTGELFF. CDR3 nucleotides: TGTGCCAGCAACCGGGAGAACACCGGGGAGCTGTTTTTT. V is TRBV9 and J is TRBJ2-2; TRBD2 is a possible D gene (5 bases). The V gene lost 6 bases and the J gene lost 1 base, with 7 bases spanning the gap. The germline gives CDR1 SGDLS, CDR2 YYNGEE. The CDR3 runs to 13 residues.

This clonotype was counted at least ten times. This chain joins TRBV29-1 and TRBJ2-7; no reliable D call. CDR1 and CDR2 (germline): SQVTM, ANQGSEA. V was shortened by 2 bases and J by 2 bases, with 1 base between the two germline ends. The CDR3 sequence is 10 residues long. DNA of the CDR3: TGCAGCGTTGAAACCTACGAGCAGTACTTC. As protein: CSVETYEQYF.

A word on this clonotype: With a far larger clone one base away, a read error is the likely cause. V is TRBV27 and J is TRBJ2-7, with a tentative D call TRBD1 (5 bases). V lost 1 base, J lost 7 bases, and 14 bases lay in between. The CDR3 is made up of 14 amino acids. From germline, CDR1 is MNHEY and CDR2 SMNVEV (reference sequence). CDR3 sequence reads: CASSLFPRRDEQYF. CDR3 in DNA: TGTGCCAGCAGTTTATTCCCCCGCAGGGATGAGCAGTACTTC.

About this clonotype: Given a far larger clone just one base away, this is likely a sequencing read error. The CDR3 loop reads CASSEGYEQYF. The CDR3 region has the DNA TGTGCCAGCAGTGAGGGCTATGAGCAGTACTTC. V usage is TRBV27 and J usage is TRBJ2-5, with D possibly TRBD2 on 5 matching bases. Germline V lookup: CDR1 MNHEY, CDR2 SMNVEV (reference sequence). This CDR3 spans 11 amino acids. The V and J ends lost 5 bases and 11 bases respectively, with 12 bases between them.

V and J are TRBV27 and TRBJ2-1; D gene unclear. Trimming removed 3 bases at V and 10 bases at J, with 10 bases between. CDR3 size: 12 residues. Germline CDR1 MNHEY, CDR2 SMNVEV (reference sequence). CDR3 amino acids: CASSFSHGEQFF. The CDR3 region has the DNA TGTGCCAGCAGTTTTTCACATGGGGAGCAGTTCTTC.

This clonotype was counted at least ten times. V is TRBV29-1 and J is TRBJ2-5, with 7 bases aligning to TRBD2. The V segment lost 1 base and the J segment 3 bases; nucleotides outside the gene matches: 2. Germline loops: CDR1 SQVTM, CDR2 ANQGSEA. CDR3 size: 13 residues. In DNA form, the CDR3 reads TGCAGCGTTGAAGGAGCGGGGAAAGAGACCCAGTACTTC. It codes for CSVEGAGKETQYF.

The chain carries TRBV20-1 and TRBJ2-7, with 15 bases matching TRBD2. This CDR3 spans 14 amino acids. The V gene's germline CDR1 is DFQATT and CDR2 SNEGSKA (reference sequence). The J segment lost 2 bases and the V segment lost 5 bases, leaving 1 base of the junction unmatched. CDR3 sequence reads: CSAGTSGGTYEQYF. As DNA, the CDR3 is TGCAGTGCTGGGACTAGCGGGGGGACCTACGAGCAGTACTTC.

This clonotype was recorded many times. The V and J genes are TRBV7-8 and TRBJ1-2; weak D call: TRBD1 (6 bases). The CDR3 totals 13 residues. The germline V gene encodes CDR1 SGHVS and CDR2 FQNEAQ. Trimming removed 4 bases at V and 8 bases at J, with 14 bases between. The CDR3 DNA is TGTGCCAGCAGCTCTACAGGGATTCGGGGCTACACCTTC. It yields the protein CASSSTGIRGYTF.

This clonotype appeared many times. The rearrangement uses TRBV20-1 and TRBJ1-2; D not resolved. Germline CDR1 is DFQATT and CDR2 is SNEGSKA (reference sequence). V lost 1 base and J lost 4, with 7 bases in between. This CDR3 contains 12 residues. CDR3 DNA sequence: TGCAGTGCTAGAGGGGGTAGCTATGGCTACACCTTC. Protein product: CSARGGSYGYTF.

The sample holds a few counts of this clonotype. The CDR3 sequence is CASSPRGTSGSIHEQFF. The CDR3 bases are TGTGCCAGCAGCCCGCGAGGGACTAGCGGGAGCATCCATGAGCAGTTCTTC. The chain is built from TRBV7-2 and TRBJ2-1; 14 bases align to TRBD2. Germline assignment: CDR1 SGHTA and CDR2 FQGNSA. V was clipped by 5 bases and J by 8 bases; unmatched bases: 11. The CDR3 totals 17 residues.

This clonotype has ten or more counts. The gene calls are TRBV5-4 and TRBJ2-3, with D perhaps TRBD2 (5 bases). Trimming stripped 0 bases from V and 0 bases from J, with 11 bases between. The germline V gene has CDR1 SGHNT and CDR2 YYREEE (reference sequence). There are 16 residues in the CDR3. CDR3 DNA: TGTGCCAGCAGCTTGGACGCTAGCCCGAGCACAGATACGCAGTATTTT. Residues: CASSLDASPSTDTQYF.

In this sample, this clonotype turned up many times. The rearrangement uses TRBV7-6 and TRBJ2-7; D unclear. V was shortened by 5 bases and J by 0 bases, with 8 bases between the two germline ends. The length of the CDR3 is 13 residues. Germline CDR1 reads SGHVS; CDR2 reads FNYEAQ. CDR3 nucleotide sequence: TGTGCCAGCAGCAAATTGGACTCCTACGAGCAGTACTTC. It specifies CASSKLDSYEQYF. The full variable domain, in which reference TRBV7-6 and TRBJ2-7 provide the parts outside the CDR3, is GAGVSQSPRYKVTKRGQDVALRCDPISGHVSLYWYRQALGQGPEFLTYFNYEAQQDKSGLPNDRFSAERPEGSISTLTIQRTEQRDSAMYRCASSKLDSYEQYFGPGTRLTVT.

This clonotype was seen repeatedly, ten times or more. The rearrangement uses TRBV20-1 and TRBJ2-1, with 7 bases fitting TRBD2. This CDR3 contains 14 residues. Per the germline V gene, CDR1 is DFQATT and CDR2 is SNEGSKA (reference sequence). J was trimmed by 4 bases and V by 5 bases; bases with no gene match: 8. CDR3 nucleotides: TGCAGTGCTCCGCCGGCTAGCGGATACAATGAGCAGTTCTTC. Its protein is CSAPPASGYNEQFF.

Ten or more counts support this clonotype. The CDR3 sequence is CATTRERGGPLDTQYF. DNA of the CDR3: TGTGCCACCACCCGGGAGAGGGGAGGGCCGTTAGATACGCAGTATTTT. The rearrangement uses TRBV10-3 and TRBJ2-3, with TRBD2 identical over 7 bases. The CDR3 covers 16 residues. Germline V gives CDR1 ENHRY, CDR2 SYGVKD. Unmatched junction bases numbered 18, after V lost 10 bases and J lost 5 bases.

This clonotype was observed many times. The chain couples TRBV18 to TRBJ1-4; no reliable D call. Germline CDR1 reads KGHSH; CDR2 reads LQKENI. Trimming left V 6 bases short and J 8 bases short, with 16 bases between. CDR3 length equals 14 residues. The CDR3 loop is CASSDGSRNEKLFF. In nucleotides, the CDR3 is TGTGCCAGCTCGGACGGTTCGCGGAACGAAAAACTGTTTTTT.

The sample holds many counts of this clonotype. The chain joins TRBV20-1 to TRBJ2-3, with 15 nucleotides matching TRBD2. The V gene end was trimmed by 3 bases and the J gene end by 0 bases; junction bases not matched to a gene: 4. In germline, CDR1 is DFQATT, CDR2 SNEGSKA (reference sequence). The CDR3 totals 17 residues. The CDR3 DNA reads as TGCAGTGCTAGCCGGACTAGCGGGAGGGCTAGCACAGATACGCAGTATTTT. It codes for CSASRTSGRASTDTQYF.

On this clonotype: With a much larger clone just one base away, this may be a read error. The CDR3 DNA sequence: TGTGCCTGCCTGGACAGGGCCTCGGGTGTGCAGTACTTC. Its protein product is CACLDRASGVQYF. This chain links TRBV27 with TRBJ2-7, with 8 nucleotides matching TRBD1. Germline-derived CDR1 and CDR2 are MNHEY and SMNVEV (reference sequence). The V and J ends lost 11 bases and 9 bases, in that order; junction bases with no gene match: 15. This CDR3 has 13 residues.